This TCR beta chain was recorded in a study of control samples from healthy donors and cancer patients. The data were produced by immunoSEQ multiplex PCR, yet TCRdb's version contains in-frame clones alone and is incomplete. This table holds about 150,000 clones, roughly 93% found once. In germline, CDR1 is LNHDA, CDR2 SQIVND (reference sequence). V was shortened by 5 bases and J by 3 bases, with 5 bases between the two germline ends. The CDR3 is made up of 11 amino acids. This receptor was taken from a man aged 18 to 35 in good health. The specimen sequenced was blood. The V and J genes are TRBV19 and TRBJ2-7; D is unresolved. The CDR3 protein is CASSAGYEQYF. CDR3 sequence (DNA): TGTGCCAGTAGTGCTGGCTACGAGCAGTACTTC.